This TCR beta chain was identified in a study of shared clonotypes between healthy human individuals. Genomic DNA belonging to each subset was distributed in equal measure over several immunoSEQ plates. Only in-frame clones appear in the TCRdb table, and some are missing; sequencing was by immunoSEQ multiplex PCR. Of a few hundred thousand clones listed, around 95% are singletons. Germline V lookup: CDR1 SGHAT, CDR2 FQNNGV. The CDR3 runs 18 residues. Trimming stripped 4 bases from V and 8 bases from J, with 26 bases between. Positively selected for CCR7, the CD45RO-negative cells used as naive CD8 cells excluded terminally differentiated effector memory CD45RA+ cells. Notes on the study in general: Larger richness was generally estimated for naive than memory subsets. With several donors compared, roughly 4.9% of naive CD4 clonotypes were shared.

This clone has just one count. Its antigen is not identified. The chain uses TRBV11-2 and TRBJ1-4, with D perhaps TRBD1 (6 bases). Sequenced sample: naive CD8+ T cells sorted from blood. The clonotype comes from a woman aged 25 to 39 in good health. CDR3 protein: CASSSGKGGGYGYEKLFF. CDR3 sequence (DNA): TGTGCCAGCAGCTCGGGGAAGGGGGGCGGATACGGATACGAAAAACTGTTTTTT.